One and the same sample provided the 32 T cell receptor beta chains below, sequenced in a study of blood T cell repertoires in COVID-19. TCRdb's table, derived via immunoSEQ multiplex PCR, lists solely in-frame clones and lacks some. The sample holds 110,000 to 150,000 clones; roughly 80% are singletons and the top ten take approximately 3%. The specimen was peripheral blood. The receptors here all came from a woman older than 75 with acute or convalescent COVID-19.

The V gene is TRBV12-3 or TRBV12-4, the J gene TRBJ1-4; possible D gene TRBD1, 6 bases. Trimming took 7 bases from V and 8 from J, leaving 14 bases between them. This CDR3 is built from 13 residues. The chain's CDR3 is CASTQGFGEKLFF. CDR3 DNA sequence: TGTGCCAGCACCCAGGGGTTTGGAGAAAAACTGTTTTTT.

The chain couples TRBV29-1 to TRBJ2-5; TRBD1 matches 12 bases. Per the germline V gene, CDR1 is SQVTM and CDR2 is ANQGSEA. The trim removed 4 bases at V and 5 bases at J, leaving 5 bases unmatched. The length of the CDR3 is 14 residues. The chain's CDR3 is CSVGDRGLRETQYF. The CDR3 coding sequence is TGCAGCGTTGGGGACAGGGGGCTCAGGGAGACCCAGTACTTC.

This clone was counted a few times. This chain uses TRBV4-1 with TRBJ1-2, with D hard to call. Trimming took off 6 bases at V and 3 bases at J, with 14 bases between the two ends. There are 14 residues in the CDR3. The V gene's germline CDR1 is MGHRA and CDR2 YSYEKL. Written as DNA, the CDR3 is TGCGCCAGCAGTCTAGGAGATTTAGACTATGGCTACACCTTC. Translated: CASSLGDLDYGYTF.

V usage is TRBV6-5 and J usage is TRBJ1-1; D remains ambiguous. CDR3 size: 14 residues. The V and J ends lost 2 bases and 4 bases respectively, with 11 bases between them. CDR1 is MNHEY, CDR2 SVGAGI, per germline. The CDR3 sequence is CASSYRIRGTEAFF. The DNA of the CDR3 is TGTGCCAGCAGTTACAGGATTCGGGGCACTGAAGCTTTCTTT.

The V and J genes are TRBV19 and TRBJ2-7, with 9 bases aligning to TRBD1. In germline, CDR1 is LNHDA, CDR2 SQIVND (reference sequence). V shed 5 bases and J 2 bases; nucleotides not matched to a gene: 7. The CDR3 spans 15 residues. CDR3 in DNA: TGTGCCAGTAGTTCCTGGGACAGGGCCGCCTACGAGCAGTACTTC. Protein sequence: CASSSWDRAAYEQYF. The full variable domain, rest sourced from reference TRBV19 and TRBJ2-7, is DGGITQSPKYLFRKEGQNVTLSCEQNLNHDAMYWYRQDPGQGLRLIYYSQIVNDFQKGDIAEGYSVSREKKESFPLTVTSAQKNPTAFYLCASSSWDRAAYEQYFGPGTRLTVT.

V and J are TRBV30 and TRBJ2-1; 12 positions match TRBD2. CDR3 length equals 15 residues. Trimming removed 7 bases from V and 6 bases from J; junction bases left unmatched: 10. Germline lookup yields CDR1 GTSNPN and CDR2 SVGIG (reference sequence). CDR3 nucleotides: TGTGCCTTCAGTACGCTAGCGGGGGGGTTCAATGAGCAGTTCTTC. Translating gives CAFSTLAGGFNEQFF.

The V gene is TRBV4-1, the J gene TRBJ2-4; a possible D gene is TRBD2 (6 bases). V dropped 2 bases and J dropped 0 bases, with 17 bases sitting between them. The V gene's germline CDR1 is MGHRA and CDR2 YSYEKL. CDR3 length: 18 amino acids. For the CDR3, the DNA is TGCGCCAGCAGCCAACCTCCGGGGGAGCCTCTAGCCAAAAACATTCAGTACTTC. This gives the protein CASSQPPGEPLAKNIQYF.

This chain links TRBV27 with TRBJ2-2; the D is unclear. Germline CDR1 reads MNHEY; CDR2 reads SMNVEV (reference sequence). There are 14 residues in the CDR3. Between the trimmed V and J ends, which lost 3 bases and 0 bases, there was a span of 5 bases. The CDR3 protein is CASSFLSNTGELFF. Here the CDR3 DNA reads TGTGCCAGCAGTTTTCTTTCGAACACCGGGGAGCTGTTTTTT.

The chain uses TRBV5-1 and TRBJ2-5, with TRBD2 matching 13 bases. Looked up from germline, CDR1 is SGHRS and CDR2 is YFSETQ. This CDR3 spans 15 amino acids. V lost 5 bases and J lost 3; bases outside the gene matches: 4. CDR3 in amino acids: CASRTSGGSEETQYF. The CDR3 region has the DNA TGCGCCAGCAGGACTAGCGGGGGGTCAGAAGAGACCCAGTACTTC.

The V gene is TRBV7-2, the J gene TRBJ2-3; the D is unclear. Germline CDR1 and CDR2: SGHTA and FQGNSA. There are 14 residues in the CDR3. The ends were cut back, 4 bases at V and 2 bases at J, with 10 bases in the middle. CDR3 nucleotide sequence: TGTGCCAGCAGCTGGAAGGCGGCCACAGATACGCAGTATTTT. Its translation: CASSWKAATDTQYF.

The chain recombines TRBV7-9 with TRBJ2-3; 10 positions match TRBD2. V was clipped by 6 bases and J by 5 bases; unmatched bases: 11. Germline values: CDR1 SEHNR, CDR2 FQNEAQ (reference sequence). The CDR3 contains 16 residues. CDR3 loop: CASSRKRGGLGDTQYF. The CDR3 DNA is TGTGCCAGCAGTCGAAAGCGGGGGGGTCTCGGAGATACGCAGTATTTT. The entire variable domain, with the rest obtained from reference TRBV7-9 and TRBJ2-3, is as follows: DTGVSQNPRHKITKRGQNVTFRCDPISEHNRLYWYRQTLGQGPEFLTYFQNEAQLEKSRLLSDRFSAERPKGSFSTLEIQRTEQGDSAMYLCASSRKRGGLGDTQYFGPGTRLTVL.

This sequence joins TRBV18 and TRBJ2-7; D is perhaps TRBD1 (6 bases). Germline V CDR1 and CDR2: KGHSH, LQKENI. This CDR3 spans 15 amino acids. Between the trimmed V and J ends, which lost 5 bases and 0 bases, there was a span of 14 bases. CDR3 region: CASSSRTVLSYEQYF. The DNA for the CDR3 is TGTGCCAGCTCATCCCGGACAGTCCTCTCCTACGAGCAGTACTTC.

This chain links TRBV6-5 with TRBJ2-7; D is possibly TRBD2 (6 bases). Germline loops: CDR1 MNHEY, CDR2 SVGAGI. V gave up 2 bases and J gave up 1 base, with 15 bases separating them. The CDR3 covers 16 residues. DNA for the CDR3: TGTGCCAGCAGTTACGGACTGGGACTGGGGTCCTACGAGCAGTACTTC. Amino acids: CASSYGLGLGSYEQYF.

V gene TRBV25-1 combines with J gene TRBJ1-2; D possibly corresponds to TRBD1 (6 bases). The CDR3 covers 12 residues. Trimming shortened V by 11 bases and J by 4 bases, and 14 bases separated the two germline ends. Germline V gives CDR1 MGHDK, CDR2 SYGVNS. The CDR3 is CAARGGAYGYTF. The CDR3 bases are TGTGCCGCCCGAGGGGGTGCCTATGGCTACACCTTC.

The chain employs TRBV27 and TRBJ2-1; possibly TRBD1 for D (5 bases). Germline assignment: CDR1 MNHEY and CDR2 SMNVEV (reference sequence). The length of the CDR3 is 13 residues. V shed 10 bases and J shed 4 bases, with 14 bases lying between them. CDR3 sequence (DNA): TGTGCCACCTCGGACATATTGTACAATGAGCAGTTCTTC. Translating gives CATSDILYNEQFF.

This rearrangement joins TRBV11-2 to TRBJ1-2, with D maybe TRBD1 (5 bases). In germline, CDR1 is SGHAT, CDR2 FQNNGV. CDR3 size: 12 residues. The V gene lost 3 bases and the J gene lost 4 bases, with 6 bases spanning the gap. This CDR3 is CASSLDIYGYTF. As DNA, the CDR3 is TGTGCCAGCAGCTTGGACATCTATGGCTACACCTTC.

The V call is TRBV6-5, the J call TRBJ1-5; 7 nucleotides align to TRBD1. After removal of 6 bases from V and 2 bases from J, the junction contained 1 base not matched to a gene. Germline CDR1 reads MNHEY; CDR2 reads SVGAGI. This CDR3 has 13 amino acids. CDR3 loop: CASRGQGNQPQHF. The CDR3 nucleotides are TGTGCCAGCAGAGGACAGGGCAATCAGCCCCAGCATTTT.

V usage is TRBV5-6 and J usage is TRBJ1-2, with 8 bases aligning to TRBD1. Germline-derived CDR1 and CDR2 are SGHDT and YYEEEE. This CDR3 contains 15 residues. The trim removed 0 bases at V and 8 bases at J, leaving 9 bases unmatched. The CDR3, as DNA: TGTGCCAGCAGCTTGGGGCAGGGGGCATGGGGAGGCTACACCTTC. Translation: CASSLGQGAWGGYTF.

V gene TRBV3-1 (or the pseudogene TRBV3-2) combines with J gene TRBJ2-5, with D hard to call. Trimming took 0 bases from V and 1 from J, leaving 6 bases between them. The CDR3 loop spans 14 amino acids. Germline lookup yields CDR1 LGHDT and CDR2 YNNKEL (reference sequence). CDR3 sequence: CASSQENSQETQYF. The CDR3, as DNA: TGTGCCAGCAGCCAAGAAAATAGCCAAGAGACCCAGTACTTC.

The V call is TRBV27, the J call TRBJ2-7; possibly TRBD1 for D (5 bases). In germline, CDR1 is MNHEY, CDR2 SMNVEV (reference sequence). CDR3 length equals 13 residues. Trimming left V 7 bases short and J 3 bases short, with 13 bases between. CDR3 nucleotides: TGTGCCAGCAAAGGGGCCCGGCTCTACGAGCAGTACTTC. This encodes CASKGARLYEQYF.

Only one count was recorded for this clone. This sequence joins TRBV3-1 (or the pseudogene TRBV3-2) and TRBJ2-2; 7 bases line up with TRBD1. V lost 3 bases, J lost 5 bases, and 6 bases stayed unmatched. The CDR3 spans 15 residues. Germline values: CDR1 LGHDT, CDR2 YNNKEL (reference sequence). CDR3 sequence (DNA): TGTGCCAGCAGCCAGGGACAGCTAATGACCGGGGAGCTGTTTTTT. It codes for CASSQGQLMTGELFF.

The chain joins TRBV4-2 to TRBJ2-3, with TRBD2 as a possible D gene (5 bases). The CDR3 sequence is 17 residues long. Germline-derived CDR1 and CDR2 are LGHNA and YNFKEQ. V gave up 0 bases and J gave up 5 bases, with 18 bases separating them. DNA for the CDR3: TGTGCCAGCAGCCAAGATCTGACCGGACTGACCGAAGATACGCAGTATTTT. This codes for CASSQDLTGLTEDTQYF.

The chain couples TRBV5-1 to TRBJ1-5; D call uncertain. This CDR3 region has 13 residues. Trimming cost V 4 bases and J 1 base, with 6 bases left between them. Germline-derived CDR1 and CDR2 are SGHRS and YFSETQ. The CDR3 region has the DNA TGCGCCAGCAGCCGCGGGAGCAATCAGCCCCAGCATTTT. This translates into CASSRGSNQPQHF.

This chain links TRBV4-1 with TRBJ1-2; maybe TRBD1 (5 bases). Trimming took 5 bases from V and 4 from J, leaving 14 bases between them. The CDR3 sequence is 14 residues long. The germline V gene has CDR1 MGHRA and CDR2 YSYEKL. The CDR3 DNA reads TGCGCCAGCAGCAGCAGGGAGGTGGCCTATGGCTACACCTTC. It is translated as CASSSREVAYGYTF.

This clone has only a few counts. The CDR3 nucleotides read TGTGCCAGCAGCTTAGGGGGCGGCACTGAAGCTTTCTTT. As protein: CASSLGGGTEAFF. J is TRBJ1-1 and V is TRBV7-9, with a weak D call TRBD1 (5 bases). Trimming took off 1 base at V and 4 bases at J, with 7 bases between the two ends. The CDR3 is 13 amino acids. From germline, CDR1 is SEHNR and CDR2 FQNEAQ (reference sequence).

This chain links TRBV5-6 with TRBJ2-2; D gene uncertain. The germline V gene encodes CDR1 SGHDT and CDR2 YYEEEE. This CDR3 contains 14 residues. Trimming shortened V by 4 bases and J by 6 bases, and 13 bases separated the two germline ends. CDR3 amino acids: CASSQRSISGELFF. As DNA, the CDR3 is TGTGCCAGCAGCCAACGGTCGATCTCCGGGGAGCTGTTTTTT.

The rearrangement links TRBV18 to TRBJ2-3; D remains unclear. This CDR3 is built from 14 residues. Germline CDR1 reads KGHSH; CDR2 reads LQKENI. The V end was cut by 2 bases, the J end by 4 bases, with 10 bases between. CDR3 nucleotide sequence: TGTGCCAGCTCACCAATCCGGGTCGCAGATACGCAGTATTTT. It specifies CASSPIRVADTQYF.

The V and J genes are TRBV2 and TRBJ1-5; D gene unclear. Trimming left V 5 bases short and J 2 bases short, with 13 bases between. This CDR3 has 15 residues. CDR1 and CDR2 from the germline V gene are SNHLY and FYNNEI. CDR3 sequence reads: CASSLEREGNQPQHF. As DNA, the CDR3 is TGTGCCAGCAGTCTGGAGAGGGAGGGCAATCAGCCCCAGCATTTT.

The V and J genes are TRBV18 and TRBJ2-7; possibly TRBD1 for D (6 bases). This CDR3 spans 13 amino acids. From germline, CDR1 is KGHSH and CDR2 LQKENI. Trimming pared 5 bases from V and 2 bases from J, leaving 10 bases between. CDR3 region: CASSEQGPYEQYF. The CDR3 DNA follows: TGTGCCAGCTCAGAACAGGGACCCTACGAGCAGTACTTC.

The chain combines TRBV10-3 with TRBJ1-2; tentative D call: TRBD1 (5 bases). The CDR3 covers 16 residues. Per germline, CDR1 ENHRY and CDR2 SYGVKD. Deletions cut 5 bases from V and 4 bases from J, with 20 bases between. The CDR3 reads CAISPSPGGSGYGYTF. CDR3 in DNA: TGTGCCATCAGTCCATCCCCCGGGGGGTCTGGCTATGGCTACACCTTC.

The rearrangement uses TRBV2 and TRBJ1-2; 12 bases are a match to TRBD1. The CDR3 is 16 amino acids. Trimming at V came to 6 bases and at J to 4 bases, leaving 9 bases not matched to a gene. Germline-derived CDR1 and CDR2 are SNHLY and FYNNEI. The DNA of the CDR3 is TGTGCCAGCAGGGGGACAGGGGGCTACTTTAGCTATGGCTACACCTTC. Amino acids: CASRGTGGYFSYGYTF. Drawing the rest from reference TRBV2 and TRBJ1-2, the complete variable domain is EPEVTQTPSHQVTQMGQEVILRCVPISNHLYFYWYRQILGQKVEFLVSFYNNEISEKSEIFDDQFSVERPDGSNFTLKIRSTKLEDSAMYFCASRGTGGYFSYGYTFGSGTRLTVV.

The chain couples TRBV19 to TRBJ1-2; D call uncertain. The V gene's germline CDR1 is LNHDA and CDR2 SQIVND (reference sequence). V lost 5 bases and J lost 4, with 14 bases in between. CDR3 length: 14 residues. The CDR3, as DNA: TGTGCCAGTAGTTCCTCACTGACTGGCTATGGCTACACCTTC. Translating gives CASSSSLTGYGYTF. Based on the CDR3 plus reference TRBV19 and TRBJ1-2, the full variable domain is DGGITQSPKYLFRKEGQNVTLSCEQNLNHDAMYWYRQDPGQGLRLIYYSQIVNDFQKGDIAEGYSVSREKKESFPLTVTSAQKNPTAFYLCASSSSLTGYGYTFGSGTRLTVV.